The T cell receptor (beta chain) under discussion was sequenced for a study of regulatory T cells in long-lasting Graves disease. Study conclusions and caveats: Persistent patients had a count of shared public clonotypes (around 2,500) that exceeded that of new patients (approximately 1,000). Analyses excluded thyroid tissue, covering peripheral blood alone.

About this clonotype: The antigen remains undetermined.

Arm-PCR of CDR3 regions with iRepertoire HTBI primers generated TCR beta libraries. One entry per CDR3 protein results from TCRdb running MiXCR on the multiplex PCR reads. Here the sample spans 580,000 or so distinct CDR3 sequences, around 15% being singletons. The CDR3 extends over 15 amino acids. V was shortened by 7 bases and J by 7 bases, with 20 bases between the two germline ends. Indicated time point: newly diagnosed GD, antithyroid drugs for less than 3 months. PBMC-derived RNA was used for the TCR library. This same sample was also taken into another study, of T cells in Graves' hyperthyroidism and ophthalmopathy.

The sample was peripheral blood mononuclear cells (PBMCs), taken at new diagnosis, from a patient treated with antithyroid drugs. This clonotype was obtained from a man aged 18 to 30 with Graves disease. The chain couples TRBV12-3 or TRBV12-4 to TRBJ1-5; D is unclear. This CDR3 is CASTAASARGQPQHF. For the CDR3, the DNA is TGTGCCAGCACCGCCGCGTCGGCTCGGGGACAGCCCCAGCATTTT.